This T cell receptor (beta chain) derives from a study of T cells after yellow fever vaccination. TCRdb reanalysed the 5' RACE reads using MiXCR and keeps one entry per CDR3 protein. Of some 320,000 distinct CDR3 sequences in the sample, approximately 4% were seen once. V was pared by 0 bases and J by 4 bases, with 14 bases between. The length of the CDR3 is 15 residues. Looked up from germline, CDR1 is DFQATT and CDR2 is SNEGSKA (reference sequence). This clonotype was detected many times. The clonotype originates from a man aged 18 to 35 who received the YFV17D yellow fever vaccine. This chain connects TRBV20-1 to TRBJ2-3, with D perhaps TRBD2 (7 bases). The material sequenced was PBMCs, taken 5 days after the yellow fever booster vaccination. CDR3 sequence: CSARDSGGPPDTQYF. CDR3 DNA: TGCAGTGCTAGAGATTCGGGGGGCCCCCCAGATACGCAGTATTTT.